This TCR beta chain was recovered during a study of shared T cell receptors in the human thymus. J gave up 6 bases and V 5 bases, and 9 bases lay outside the gene matches. CDR1 and CDR2 (germline): KGHSH, LQKENI. The CDR3 has 16 residues. Clones were read by immunoSEQ multiplex PCR, and TCRdb kept only the in-frame ones, dropping some. The sample lists 600,000 to 900,000 clones; 80% to 90% were seen once. The sample was also reused in another study, on human thymus T cells.

This chain joins TRBV18 and TRBJ1-5, with 11 bases lining up with TRBD1. The sample taken for sequencing was thymocytes. The TCR sequence derives from a girl in the first two years of life with a congenital heart defect. The CDR3 here is CASSAGTGGTIQPQHF. The CDR3 region has the DNA TGTGCCAGCTCAGCTGGGACAGGGGGAACCATTCAGCCCCAGCATTTT.